This passage covers 10 T cell receptor beta chains from one sample sequenced in a study of CD8 T cells in ankylosing spondylitis. TCRdb ran MiXCR on the 5' RACE reads and lists one entry per CDR3 protein. The table lists 250,000 to 350,000 distinct CDR3 sequences, less than 25% of them singletons. Sequenced: blood, either unsorted or a sorted T cell fraction (not recorded which). The receptors shown here come from a female donor with ankylosing spondylitis or in good health (not recorded which).

This clonotype has only a few counts. The chain uses TRBV7-2 and TRBJ1-5, with TRBD1 identical over 7 bases. CDR1 is SGHTA and CDR2 is FQGNSA in the germline V gene. CDR3 size: 18 residues. V shed 0 bases and J 0 bases; nucleotides not matched to a gene: 8. The CDR3 loop is CASSLAETGILSNQPQHF. The CDR3 DNA reads TGTGCCAGCAGCTTAGCTGAGACAGGGATCCTTAGCAATCAGCCCCAGCATTTT. Full variable domain (rest looked up from reference TRBV7-2 and TRBJ1-5): GAGVSQSPSNKVTEKGKDVELRCDPISGHTALYWYRQSLGQGLEFLIYFQGNSAPDKSGLPSDRFSAERTGGSVSTLTIQRTQQEDSAVYLCASSLAETGILSNQPQHFGDGTRLSIL.

This clonotype was seen only a few times. The chain recombines TRBV12-3 or TRBV12-4 with TRBJ2-2, with 8 bases aligning to TRBD2. The V gene end was trimmed by 8 bases and the J gene end by 6 bases; junction bases not matched to a gene: 8. The CDR3 sequence is 14 residues long. The CDR3 DNA reads TGTGCCAGCTTTAGACTAGCGCTCTCCGGGGAGCTGTTTTTT. Translated, it gives CASFRLALSGELFF.

The sample holds a few counts of this clonotype. The rearrangement joins TRBV7-2 to TRBJ2-1; D not resolved. The CDR3 consists of 17 residues. The germline gives CDR1 SGHTA, CDR2 FQGNSA. V was trimmed by 1 base and J by 7 bases, leaving 20 bases between them. Written as DNA, the CDR3 is TGTGCCAGCAGCTTAGGATTGCATATGGGGTTAAGAAATGAGCAGTTCTTC. Amino acids: CASSLGLHMGLRNEQFF.

V gene TRBV7-2 combines with J gene TRBJ2-4, with D perhaps matching TRBD1 (6 bases). V shed 4 bases and J shed 0 bases, with 13 bases lying between them. The CDR3 is 16 residues long. The germline CDR1 and CDR2 sequences are SGHTA and FQGNSA. CDR3 nucleotides: TGTGCCAGCAGCTCTACACTGACAGGAGCCAAAAACATTCAGTACTTC. Translating it yields CASSSTLTGAKNIQYF. Based on the CDR3 plus reference TRBV7-2 and TRBJ2-4, the full variable domain is GAGVSQSPSNKVTEKGKDVELRCDPISGHTALYWYRQSLGQGLEFLIYFQGNSAPDKSGLPSDRFSAERTGGSVSTLTIQRTQQEDSAVYLCASSSTLTGAKNIQYFGAGTRLSVL.

This clonotype was detected only a few times. The chain is built from TRBV7-9 and TRBJ2-1; no reliable D call. The germline V and J ends were trimmed by 2 bases and 0 bases, with 8 bases remaining between them. CDR3 length equals 15 residues. The germline gives CDR1 SEHNR, CDR2 FQNEAQ (reference sequence). In nucleotides, the CDR3 is TGTGCCAGCAGCTTATCCCCCCCCTCCTACAATGAGCAGTTCTTC. Amino acid sequence: CASSLSPPSYNEQFF.

V and J are TRBV6-5 and TRBJ2-1, with TRBD2 matching over 8 bases. Germline V CDR1 and CDR2: MNHEY, SVGAGI. V gave up 4 bases and J gave up 4 bases; unmatched junction bases: 6. This CDR3 spans 15 amino acids. CDR3 nucleotides: TGTGCCAGCAGTTTGCGCCGGGGGGGATACAATGAGCAGTTCTTC. This encodes CASSLRRGGYNEQFF.

In its sample, this clonotype was seen a few times. This chain connects TRBV29-1 to TRBJ1-2; possible D gene TRBD1, 5 bases. Per the germline V gene, CDR1 is SQVTM and CDR2 is ANQGSEA. The CDR3 loop spans 12 amino acids. Trimming left V 4 bases short and J 4 bases short, with 10 bases between. CDR3 nucleotides: TGCAGCGTTGTTCGACAGTCCTATGGCTACACCTTC. As protein: CSVVRQSYGYTF.

This chain links TRBV6-4 with TRBJ2-1; perhaps TRBD1 as D (7 bases). Germline CDR1 MRHNA, CDR2 SNTAGT. This CDR3 spans 16 amino acids. V lost 0 bases, J lost 6 bases, and 15 bases lay in between. The CDR3 reads CASSDSGGGAGNEQFF. CDR3 coding DNA: TGTGCCAGCAGTGACTCAGGAGGGGGCGCTGGCAATGAGCAGTTCTTC.

Written as DNA, the CDR3 is TGTGCCAGCAGTTACCTTGGTCGCGTTACCTCCTACGAGCAGTACTTC. Protein product: CASSYLGRVTSYEQYF. The V call is TRBV6-2 or TRBV6-3, the J call TRBJ2-7; D is uncertain. The V end lost 2 bases, the J end lost 0 bases, and 14 bases lay between the germline ends. The germline V gene has CDR1 MNHEY and CDR2 SVGEGT. CDR3 length equals 16 residues.

V is TRBV10-3 and J is TRBJ2-5, with 7 positions matching TRBD2. CDR1 is ENHRY and CDR2 is SYGVKD in the germline V gene. V was clipped by 6 bases and J by 0 bases; unmatched bases: 4. The CDR3 is 14 amino acids. The CDR3 DNA follows: TGTGCCATCAGCCCCCTAGCGGACCAAGAGACCCAGTACTTC. It translates to CAISPLADQETQYF.